Following are 23 T cell receptor beta chains from one sample sequenced in a study (dated by TCRdb to 2015 to 2017). The receptor library was made with 5' RACE. TCRdb shows the sequencer as Illumina MiSeq. TCRdb reprocessing: public reads trimmed at Q25 with fastp, clones called with MiXCR, in-frame beta chains kept. A single entry per CDR3 protein holds the most common genes and DNA from its merged rows. This sample gives about 40,000 distinct CDR3 sequences in total; under 20% of them show up just once. 2.8% of the sample is taken by the ten largest. The sequenced sample consisted of naive CD4+ T cells sorted from a lymph node. Interpreted using the paper, the cell subset or site label stands for: naive CD4+ T cells, CD4+CD45RA+CD25-. The receptors were sampled from a female donor with breast cancer.

In regard to this clonotype: It is likely a read error, because the conserved phenylalanine at the end of the CDR3 is missing. The chain combines TRBV20-1 with TRBJ1-2; D is uncertain. The CDR3 extends over 12 amino acids. Germline lookup yields CDR1 DFQATT and CDR2 SNEGSKA (reference sequence). Trimming shortened V by 7 bases and J by 8 bases, and 17 bases separated the two germline ends. The chain's CDR3 is CSVRAPGSGYTY. As DNA, the CDR3 is TGCAGTGTACGGGCCCCGGGCAGCGGCTACACCTAC.

There are many counts of this clonotype. The V gene is TRBV20-1, the J gene TRBJ2-1; 7 nucleotides match TRBD2. The length of the CDR3 is 12 residues. With 3 bases clipped from V and 10 bases from J, the junction kept 6 bases outside the gene matches. Germline values: CDR1 DFQATT, CDR2 SNEGSKA (reference sequence). CDR3 in DNA: TGCAGTGCTAGGAGAGGGCGGGAGGAGCAGTTCTTC. It specifies CSARRGREEQFF.

This clonotype turned up a few times. The chain is built from TRBV5-1 and TRBJ2-1; a weak D match, TRBD1 (6 bases). CDR1 SGHRS and CDR2 YFSETQ come from the germline V gene. The CDR3 extends over 12 amino acids. Trimming stripped 2 bases from V and 10 bases from J, with 10 bases between. The CDR3 DNA is TGCGCCAGCAGCTTACAGGGTCCCGAGCAGTTCTTC. Translating gives CASSLQGPEQFF. Variable domain in full (rest from reference TRBV5-1 and TRBJ2-1): KAGVTQTPRYLIKTRGQQVTLSCSPISGHRSVSWYQQTPGQGLQFLFEYFSETQRNKGNFPGRFSGRQFSNSRSEMNVSTLELGDSALYLCASSLQGPEQFFGPGTRLTVL.

Many counts were recorded for this clonotype. The rearrangement uses TRBV5-1 and TRBJ1-6; D ambiguous. Germline CDR1 is SGHRS and CDR2 is YFSETQ. Trimming took off 7 bases at V and 7 bases at J, with 9 bases between the two ends. This CDR3 spans 12 amino acids. The CDR3 here is CASFTQNSPLHF. The DNA of the CDR3 is TGCGCCAGCTTTACGCAGAATTCACCCCTCCACTTT.

The chain joins TRBV7-2 to TRBJ1-1, with D perhaps TRBD1 (6 bases). The CDR3 is 13 amino acids. The germline V gene encodes CDR1 SGHTA and CDR2 FQGNSA. V shed 5 bases and J shed 5 bases, with 12 bases lying between them. CDR3 in DNA: TGTGCCAGCAGCCGCGAGAGGGGGACTGAAGCTTTCTTT. This gives the protein CASSRERGTEAFF.

This clonotype came up a few times. CDR3 DNA sequence: TGTGCCAGCAGCCCTCCGACAGGGAGCTCCTACAATGAGCAGTTCTTC. This gives the protein CASSPPTGSSYNEQFF. The rearrangement uses TRBV14 and TRBJ2-1; the match to TRBD1 covers 7 bases. CDR3 length: 16 amino acids. Germline loops: CDR1 SGHDN, CDR2 FVKESK. V dropped 4 bases and J dropped 0; count of bases not matched to a gene: 6.

This chain connects TRBV6-2 or TRBV6-3 to TRBJ2-1; D perhaps matches TRBD2 (5 bases). CDR3 length equals 15 residues. Germline V gene lookup returns CDR1 MNHEY and CDR2 SVGEGT. The V and J ends lost 5 bases and 0 bases respectively, with 11 bases between them. For the CDR3, the DNA is TGTGCCAGCAGTCTGGACTCCCGCTCCTACAATGAGCAGTTCTTC. Its protein is CASSLDSRSYNEQFF.

V and J are TRBV29-1 and TRBJ2-1; D is perhaps TRBD2 (6 bases). Germline CDR1 is SQVTM and CDR2 is ANQGSEA. V gave up 5 bases and J gave up 6 bases, with 17 bases separating them. This CDR3 region has 14 residues. The CDR3 nucleotides are TGCAGCGTTCCCGACCAGCGGGCTGGCAATGAGCAGTTCTTC. Protein: CSVPDQRAGNEQFF.

This clonotype was recorded many times. The gene calls are TRBV9 and TRBJ1-2; 7 bases match TRBD1. CDR1 SGDLS and CDR2 YYNGEE come from the germline V gene. After removal of 4 bases from V and 3 bases from J, the junction contained 9 bases not matched to a gene. This CDR3 spans 15 amino acids. CDR3 coding DNA: TGTGCCAGCAGCCCTCGTCAGGGGGGAGACTATGGCTACACCTTC. Its protein is CASSPRQGGDYGYTF.

The chain combines TRBV7-2 with TRBJ1-6, with a possible D match to TRBD1 (5 bases). Trimming pared 0 bases from V and 0 bases from J, leaving 12 bases between. This CDR3 has 18 residues. Germline V gives CDR1 SGHTA, CDR2 FQGNSA. CDR3 nucleotide sequence: TGTGCCAGCAGCTTAGCGCTCTGGGGGTCCTCCTATAATTCACCCCTCCACTTT. Protein product: CASSLALWGSSYNSPLHF.

This chain uses TRBV7-2 with TRBJ2-2; 10 nucleotides align to TRBD2. V shed 1 base, J shed 2 bases, and the junction held 7 bases outside the gene matches. The CDR3 extends over 18 amino acids. Germline V gene sequence: CDR1 SGHTA, CDR2 FQGNSA. In nucleotides, the CDR3 is TGTGCCAGCAGCTTAGGAGGGCTAGCGGGGGCAAACACCGGGGAGCTGTTTTTT. Residues: CASSLGGLAGANTGELFF.

The J gene is TRBJ1-2, the V gene TRBV28; D is ambiguous. V gave up 2 bases and J gave up 7 bases, with 14 bases separating them. In germline, CDR1 is MDHEN, CDR2 SYDVKM. This CDR3 is built from 14 residues. The chain's CDR3 is CASSLTGKAGGYTF. For the CDR3, the DNA is TGTGCCAGCAGTTTAACGGGGAAGGCGGGTGGCTACACCTTC.

Turning to this clonotype: A much larger clone sits a single nucleotide away, making a read error possible. The genes are TRBV6-5 and TRBJ2-1; TRBD2 matches 13 bases. CDR1 and CDR2 (germline): MNHEY, SVGAGI. The CDR3 has 15 residues. CDR3 sequence (DNA): TGTGCCGGCAGTACGACTAGCGGGAGGTCTGGGGAGCAGTTCTTC. As protein: CAGSTTSGRSGEQFF.

The chain carries TRBV3-1 and TRBJ1-5; D possibly corresponds to TRBD1 (5 bases). The CDR3 runs to 15 residues. CDR1 and CDR2 (germline): LGHDT, YNNKEL (reference sequence). Trimming took 3 bases from V and 5 from J, leaving 14 bases between them. The CDR3 coding sequence is TGTGCCAGCAGCCAGGGAGGGACCCGGGATCAGCCCCAGCATTTT. Protein: CASSQGGTRDQPQHF. The whole variable domain, remainder taken from reference TRBV3-1 and TRBJ1-5, is DTAVSQTPKYLVTQMGNDKSIKCEQNLGHDTMYWYKQDSKKFLKIMFSYNNKELIINETVPNRFSPKSPDKAHLNLHINSLELGDSAVYFCASSQGGTRDQPQHFGDGTRLSIL.

Only a few counts were recorded for this clonotype. The gene calls are TRBV2 and TRBJ2-7; TRBD1 or TRBD2 may be the D gene (5 bases each). Between the trimmed V and J ends, which lost 3 bases and 6 bases, there was a span of 12 bases. CDR1 SNHLY and CDR2 FYNNEI come from the germline V gene. This CDR3 is 13 amino acids long. The CDR3 loop is CASSEVFGAEQYF. CDR3 sequence (DNA): TGTGCCAGCAGTGAGGTTTTCGGGGCCGAGCAGTACTTC.

On this clonotype itself: Germline and junction disagree at one end, which may indicate a read error. The chain is built from TRBV7-7 and TRBJ2-3; TRBD2 agrees at 8 bases. The CDR3 length is 15 residues. Germline CDR1 SSHAT, CDR2 FNYEAQ (reference sequence). The CDR3 protein is CASSSLAGPTDTQYF. The DNA for the CDR3 is TGTGCTAGCAGCTCCTTAGCGGGACCCACAGATACGCAGTATTTT.

This rearrangement joins TRBV20-1 to TRBJ2-5; D is undetermined. V shed 2 bases and J shed 1 base, with 14 bases lying between them. In germline, CDR1 is DFQATT, CDR2 SNEGSKA (reference sequence). The length of the CDR3 is 15 residues. Written as DNA, the CDR3 is TGCAGTGCTAGACAGCGAGAGATTCTCCAAGAGACCCAGTACTTC. It translates to CSARQREILQETQYF.

This clonotype was recorded at least ten times. The chain links TRBV9 to TRBJ2-2, with D uncertain. Per the germline V gene, CDR1 is SGDLS and CDR2 is YYNGEE. The CDR3 runs to 13 residues. V dropped 2 bases and J dropped 5 bases, with 7 bases sitting between them. The CDR3 sequence: CASSVQTTGELFF. The CDR3 bases are TGTGCCAGCAGCGTGCAGACTACCGGGGAGCTGTTTTTT.

This clonotype was seen a single time. A much more abundant neighbour one base away suggests this may be a read error. The chain has TRBV5-1 and TRBJ2-4; tentatively, D is TRBD1 (6 bases). Germline V lookup: CDR1 SGHRS, CDR2 YFSETQ. This CDR3 is built from 13 residues. This CDR3 reads CASSLAGENIRYF. The CDR3 nucleotides read TGCGCCAGCAGCTTGGCAGGGGAAAACATTCGGTACTTC. The full variable domain, its missing parts supplied by reference TRBV5-1 and TRBJ2-4, is KAGVTQTPRYLIKTRGQQVTLSCSPISGHRSVSWYQQTPGQGLQFLFEYFSETQRNKGNFPGRFSGRQFSNSRSEMNVSTLELGDSALYLCASSLAGENIRYFGAGTRLSVL.

By share, this clonotype ranks as medium-sized. The chain carries TRBV20-1 and TRBJ2-5, with D unclear. V lost 5 bases and J 1 base, leaving 14 bases between the germline ends. In germline, CDR1 is DFQATT, CDR2 SNEGSKA (reference sequence). The CDR3 covers 14 residues. The CDR3 bases are TGCAGTGCTCCACGACCTCCCACCCAAGAGACCCAGTACTTC. The encoded protein is CSAPRPPTQETQYF.

This clonotype was observed at least ten times. V and J are TRBV5-1 and TRBJ2-1, with 7 bases identical to TRBD2. Trimming took 4 bases from V and 8 from J; bases not matched to a gene: 18. CDR1 is SGHRS and CDR2 is YFSETQ in the germline V gene. This CDR3 contains 17 residues. The CDR3 DNA reads TGCGCCAGCAGCCCAAGCGACGGGAGGTGGTTTAAGGATGAGCAGTTCTTC. Amino acids: CASSPSDGRWFKDEQFF.

This clonotype appeared a few times. The chain employs TRBV6-5 and TRBJ2-1; TRBD2 matches 12 bases. Germline CDR1 reads MNHEY; CDR2 reads SVGAGI. CDR3 length: 14 residues. Trimming at V came to 6 bases and at J to 7 bases, leaving 4 bases not matched to a gene. CDR3 sequence reads: CASRLAGGRNEQFF. As DNA, the CDR3 is TGTGCCAGCAGACTAGCGGGGGGACGGAATGAGCAGTTCTTC.

This clonotype was seen a handful of times. The V call is TRBV7-9, the J call TRBJ2-5; D might be TRBD1 (6 bases). Germline CDR1 reads SEHNR; CDR2 reads FQNEAQ (reference sequence). V was clipped by 0 bases and J by 5 bases, with 13 bases between them. This CDR3 has 15 residues. The CDR3 region has the DNA TGTGCCAGCAGCTTAGCCACAGGGCGAGGCGAGACCCAGTACTTC. It specifies CASSLATGRGETQYF.